The 15 T cell receptor beta chains listed next were all sequenced from one sample in a study of blood T cell repertoires in COVID-19. Clones were read by immunoSEQ multiplex PCR, and TCRdb kept only the in-frame ones, dropping some. Of approximately 150,000 clones detected, approximately 83% appear once; the ten largest clones hold roughly 4.9%. Sequenced input: PBMCs or T cells enriched from blood (not recorded which). All receptors come from a man aged 70-80 years who had been exposed to COVID-19.

The CDR3 loop reads CASSPGLAGGGNEQFF. CDR3 DNA sequence: TGTGCCAGCAGCCCTGGACTAGCGGGGGGGGGCAACGAGCAGTTCTTC. The V call is TRBV11-3, the J call TRBJ2-1, with 15 bases fitting TRBD2. CDR3 length: 16 residues. Germline assignment: CDR1 SGHNT and CDR2 YENEEA. V shed 5 bases, J shed 10 bases, and the junction held 9 bases outside the gene matches. Looking up the rest from reference TRBV11-3 and TRBJ2-1 gives the full variable domain: EAGVVQSPRYKIIEKKQPVAFWCNPISGHNTLYWYLQNLGQGPELLIRYENEEAVDDSQLPKDRFSAERLKGVDSTLKIQPAELGDSAVYLCASSPGLAGGGNEQFFGPGTRLTVL.

The chain is built from TRBV7-7 and TRBJ2-5; 7 bases align to TRBD1. Trimming at V came to 2 bases and at J to 2 bases, leaving 5 bases not matched to a gene. The CDR3 sequence is 15 residues long. Per the germline V gene, CDR1 is SSHAT and CDR2 is FNYEAQ (reference sequence). The CDR3 DNA follows: TGTGCCAGCAGCTTACGCGACAGGGATCAAGAGACCCAGTACTTC. Encoded protein: CASSLRDRDQETQYF.

This clone was recorded a few times. The chain couples TRBV28 to TRBJ1-4; D call uncertain. CDR1 and CDR2 from the germline V gene are MDHEN and SYDVKM. The CDR3 totals 16 residues. V lost 6 bases and J lost 0, with 14 bases in between. This CDR3 reads CASRTPQAATNEKLFF. For the CDR3, the DNA is TGTGCCAGCAGGACCCCCCAGGCAGCAACTAATGAAAAACTGTTTTTT.

This chain uses TRBV27 with TRBJ2-2, with a possible D match to TRBD1 (6 bases). Trimming took off 3 bases at V and 1 base at J, with 12 bases between the two ends. This CDR3 contains 16 residues. Germline V gene data show CDR1 as MNHEY and CDR2 as SMNVEV (reference sequence). The DNA of the CDR3 is TGTGCCAGCAGTTTTCGGTGGGGACAGAACACCGGGGAGCTGTTTTTT. The encoded protein is CASSFRWGQNTGELFF.

CDR3 loop: CASRAWREGYTF. In DNA form, the CDR3 reads TGTGCCAGCAGGGCTTGGAGGGAGGGCTACACCTTC. The gene calls are TRBV2 and TRBJ1-2, with unresolved D. The germline V and J ends were trimmed by 6 bases and 8 bases, with 13 bases remaining between them. The V gene's germline CDR1 is SNHLY and CDR2 FYNNEI. The CDR3 totals 12 residues.

The count of this clone is one. Other DNA sequences within the sample encode an identical CDR3. This chain uses TRBV4-2 with TRBJ1-1; TRBD1 matches 7 bases. V shed 1 base, J shed 1 base, and the junction held 3 bases outside the gene matches. The length of the CDR3 is 15 residues. Germline values: CDR1 LGHNA, CDR2 YNFKEQ. The CDR3 coding sequence is TGTGCCAGCAGCCAAGGTCAGGGGGGGAACACTGAAGCTTTCTTT. Its protein is CASSQGQGGNTEAFF.

The V and J genes are TRBV30 and TRBJ2-1; no clear D. This CDR3 is built from 16 residues. Deletions cut 3 bases from V and 0 bases from J, with 15 bases between. Germline lookup yields CDR1 GTSNPN and CDR2 SVGIG (reference sequence). DNA of the CDR3: TGTGCCTGGAGCGCCCTTAGCCTCAGCTCCTACAATGAGCAGTTCTTC. Translated, it gives CAWSALSLSSYNEQFF.

The V and J genes are TRBV5-1 and TRBJ2-2, with TRBD1 matching 7 bases. V gave up 4 bases and J gave up 6 bases; unmatched junction bases: 9. This CDR3 has 15 amino acids. CDR1 is SGHRS, CDR2 YFSETQ, per germline. The CDR3 nucleotides read TGCGCCAGCAGCCTCGGCACAGGGGCTGCCGGGGAGCTGTTTTTT. It yields the protein CASSLGTGAAGELFF.

The DNA for the CDR3 is TGTGCCAGCAGTTTGAGTAGCGGGAGTACAGATACGCAGTATTTT. Its protein is CASSLSSGSTDTQYF. The chain is built from TRBV28 and TRBJ2-3, with 9 bases aligning to TRBD2. J was trimmed by 3 bases and V by 3 bases; bases with no gene match: 4. This CDR3 is built from 15 residues. Germline values: CDR1 MDHEN, CDR2 SYDVKM. The full variable domain, completed using reference TRBV28 and TRBJ2-3, is DVKVTQSSRYLVKRTGEKVFLECVQDMDHENMFWYRQDPGLGLRLIYFSYDVKMKEKGDIPEGYSVSREKKERFSLILESASTNQTSMYLCASSLSSGSTDTQYFGPGTRLTVL.

V is TRBV18 and J is TRBJ1-2; unclear D gene. Germline V lookup: CDR1 KGHSH, CDR2 LQKENI. The germline V and J ends were trimmed by 4 bases and 3 bases, with 9 bases remaining between them. The CDR3 extends over 13 amino acids. The CDR3 protein is CASSRESDYGYTF. The CDR3 nucleotides read TGTGCCAGCTCACGAGAGAGTGACTATGGCTACACCTTC.

V and J are TRBV5-1 and TRBJ1-1, with TRBD1 identical over 9 bases. With V trimmed by 0 bases and J by 5 bases, 8 bases remained unmatched. In germline, CDR1 is SGHRS, CDR2 YFSETQ. The CDR3 is 16 residues long. CDR3 DNA sequence: TGCGCCAGCAGCTTGGGGTGGACAGGGGTTATGACTGAAGCTTTCTTT. Translation: CASSLGWTGVMTEAFF. The full variable domain, with the rest looked up from reference TRBV5-1 and TRBJ1-1, is KAGVTQTPRYLIKTRGQQVTLSCSPISGHRSVSWYQQTPGQGLQFLFEYFSETQRNKGNFPGRFSGRQFSNSRSEMNVSTLELGDSALYLCASSLGWTGVMTEAFFGQGTRLTVV.

The J gene is TRBJ1-5, the V gene TRBV19; no firm D call. The CDR3 consists of 13 residues. Germline CDR1 and CDR2: LNHDA and SQIVND (reference sequence). The germline V and J ends were trimmed by 5 bases and 3 bases, with 8 bases remaining between them. For the CDR3, the DNA is TGTGCCAGTAGTTACCAGGTCAATCAGCCCCAGCATTTT. As protein: CASSYQVNQPQHF.

The J gene is TRBJ2-5, the V gene TRBV5-1; TRBD1 matches at 8 bases. Looked up from germline, CDR1 is SGHRS and CDR2 is YFSETQ. The CDR3 runs 14 residues. J lost 4 bases, V lost 4 bases, and 6 bases had no gene match. This CDR3 is CASSKRTGTETQYF. CDR3 nucleotide sequence: TGCGCCAGCAGCAAGAGGACAGGGACAGAGACCCAGTACTTC.

CDR3 bases: TGCGCCAGCAGCTCTATAGGCGGGAGGACTTACAATGAGCAGTTCTTC. This translates into CASSSIGGRTYNEQFF. The chain couples TRBV5-1 to TRBJ2-1, with TRBD2 matching over 8 bases. The V gene end was trimmed by 3 bases and the J gene end by 4 bases; junction bases not matched to a gene: 9. This CDR3 comprises 16 residues. The germline CDR1 and CDR2 sequences are SGHRS and YFSETQ.

The CDR3 DNA is TGTGCCAGCAGAAGGGGGGGAACAGATACGCAGTATTTT. This encodes CASRRGGTDTQYF. V usage is TRBV19 and J usage is TRBJ2-3; tentatively, D is TRBD2 (7 bases). Germline lookup yields CDR1 LNHDA and CDR2 SQIVND (reference sequence). The CDR3 is 13 residues long. V was pared by 9 bases and J by 3 bases, with 13 bases between.